Below are 27 T cell receptor beta chains sequenced from a single sample in a study of T-cell reconstitution after alpha-beta-depleted transplantation in children. Researchers prepared the TCRbeta library using unique molecular identifiers, the study reports. TCRdb reprocessed the PCR reads via MiXCR and lists one record per CDR3 protein. Among just over 950,000 distinct CDR3 sequences listed, roughly 29% were seen once. Material: PBMCs, mostly from graft donor cells, obtained 360 days after TCRalphabeta/CD19-depleted stem cell transplant. Receptors originate from a boy in the first two years of life who had a stem cell transplant for SCID, so the T cells may come from the graft donor.

The chain carries TRBV6-5 and TRBJ1-1; 7 nucleotides agree with TRBD1. Germline CDR1 MNHEY, CDR2 SVGAGI. The CDR3 is 12 amino acids. Trimming removed 1 base from V and 11 bases from J; junction bases left unmatched: 4. CDR3 DNA: TGTGCCAGCAGTTACTTGACAGGGTTGGCTTTCTTT. Protein: CASSYLTGLAFF.

Only a few counts were recorded for this clonotype. The chain links TRBV27 to TRBJ2-5; tentative D call: TRBD1 (6 bases). The length of the CDR3 is 15 residues. Per germline, CDR1 MNHEY and CDR2 SMNVEV (reference sequence). Deletions cut 5 bases from V and 4 bases from J, with 17 bases between. The CDR3 sequence is CASSLAGTRGETQYF. In DNA form, the CDR3 reads TGTGCCAGCAGTCTCGCCGGGACAAGGGGAGAGACCCAGTACTTC.

The V and J genes are TRBV6-1 and TRBJ2-3, with 9 bases matching TRBD1. Per germline, CDR1 MNHNS and CDR2 SASEGT. This CDR3 is built from 14 residues. Unmatched junction bases numbered 5, after V lost 9 bases and J lost 1 base. The CDR3 DNA reads as TGTGCCAGACGAAGGGACAGGGGCACAGATACGCAGTATTTT. It encodes CARRRDRGTDTQYF.

The gene calls are TRBV5-4 and TRBJ2-7, with 7 bases fitting TRBD2. Per the germline V gene, CDR1 is SGHNT and CDR2 is YYREEE (reference sequence). V trimming: 4 bases; J trimming: 2 bases; junction bases outside the gene matches: 6. The CDR3 length is 14 residues. CDR3 protein: CASSMGRGAYEQYF. CDR3 bases: TGTGCCAGCAGCATGGGACGGGGGGCCTACGAGCAGTACTTC. Complete variable domain (other parts from reference TRBV5-4 and TRBJ2-7): ETGVTQSPTHLIKTRGQQVTLRCSSQSGHNTVSWYQQALGQGPQFIFQYYREEENGRGNFPPRFSGLQFPNYSSELNVNALELDDSALYLCASSMGRGAYEQYFGPGTRLTVT.

This rearrangement joins TRBV2 to TRBJ2-3, with 7 bases matching TRBD2. V gave up 2 bases and J gave up 6 bases; unmatched junction bases: 8. The CDR3 contains 15 residues. Germline-derived CDR1 and CDR2 are SNHLY and FYNNEI. CDR3 coding DNA: TGTGCCAGCAGTGAACGGGTACTAGCGAGGGATACGCAGTATTTT. Translating gives CASSERVLARDTQYF.

A few counts support this clonotype. This chain joins TRBV29-1 and TRBJ2-3; 7 nucleotides align to TRBD2. Germline V CDR1 and CDR2: SQVTM, ANQGSEA. The length of the CDR3 is 13 residues. Trimming took 4 bases from V and 2 from J; bases not matched to a gene: 3. In DNA form, the CDR3 reads TGCAGCGTTGGCGCGGGGGTCACAGATACGCAGTATTTT. This sequence encodes CSVGAGVTDTQYF.

This clonotype was seen a few times. J is TRBJ1-1 and V is TRBV10-2, with D perhaps matching TRBD1 (5 bases). Germline CDR1 WSHSY, CDR2 SAAADI. The CDR3 sequence is 14 residues long. Deletions cut 4 bases from V and 5 bases from J, with 14 bases between. The DNA of the CDR3 is TGCGCCAGCAGTGTCCTGGACATTATGACTGAAGCTTTCTTT. This sequence encodes CASSVLDIMTEAFF.

This sequence joins TRBV20-1 and TRBJ2-1, with TRBD1 as a possible D gene (6 bases). This CDR3 has 16 amino acids. From germline, CDR1 is DFQATT and CDR2 SNEGSKA (reference sequence). Trimming shortened V by 1 base and J by 6 bases, and 19 bases separated the two germline ends. CDR3 loop: CSARGPLGTQGNEQFF. Written as DNA, the CDR3 is TGCAGTGCTAGAGGCCCCCTCGGGACACAGGGCAATGAGCAGTTCTTC.

There are a few counts of this clonotype. This chain joins TRBV12-3 or TRBV12-4 and TRBJ2-4; unclear D gene. This CDR3 has 16 residues. Between the trimmed V and J ends, which lost 6 bases and 3 bases, there was a span of 18 bases. CDR3 bases: TGTGCCAGCAGCGCTAGGGATGGGCTTGGCAAAAACATTCAGTACTTC. This translates into CASSARDGLGKNIQYF.

The CDR3 spells CASSSRDRGSSGLGQQYF. The CDR3 nucleotides are TGCGCCAGCAGCTCCCGGGACAGGGGTTCATCAGGGCTGGGCCAGCAGTACTTC. The chain has TRBV5-1 and TRBJ2-7; 10 positions agree with TRBD1. CDR1 is SGHRS, CDR2 YFSETQ, per germline. V was pared by 3 bases and J by 8 bases, with 20 bases of the junction left unmatched. The CDR3 loop spans 18 amino acids.

The chain joins TRBV7-3 to TRBJ1-5; the D is unclear. This CDR3 spans 16 amino acids. From germline, CDR1 is SGHTA and CDR2 FQGTGA. The germline V and J ends were trimmed by 1 base and 4 bases, with 14 bases remaining between them. This CDR3 is CASSLSDIGRNQPQHF. CDR3 nucleotide sequence: TGTGCCAGCAGCTTAAGCGACATAGGAAGAAATCAGCCCCAGCATTTT.

This clonotype was detected a few times. The chain carries TRBV24-1 and TRBJ2-3; D is uncertain. V lost 7 bases to trimming and J lost 1 base, with 14 bases between them. The CDR3 consists of 15 residues. CDR1 and CDR2 (germline): KGHDR, SFDVKD. CDR3 nucleotide sequence: TGTGCCACCAGACCCGGTGGAAAGGGCACAGATACGCAGTATTTT. Its protein is CATRPGGKGTDTQYF.

This clonotype was picked up a small number of times. The chain carries TRBV29-1 and TRBJ1-1; D is perhaps TRBD1 (5 bases). Per germline, CDR1 SQVTM and CDR2 ANQGSEA. The CDR3 runs to 11 residues. The ends were cut back, 4 bases at V and 4 bases at J, with 7 bases in the middle. This CDR3 reads CSVVGTTEAFF. The CDR3, as DNA: TGCAGCGTTGTAGGGACCACTGAAGCTTTCTTT. The full variable domain, completed using reference TRBV29-1 and TRBJ1-1, is SAVISQKPSRDICQRGTSLTIQCQVDSQVTMMFWYRQQPGQSLTLIATANQGSEATYESGFVIDKFPISRPNLTFSTLTVSNMSPEDSSIYLCSVVGTTEAFFGQGTRLTVV.

This clonotype showed up many times. The rearrangement links TRBV5-1 to TRBJ1-1; D remains unclear. The germline V gene has CDR1 SGHRS and CDR2 YFSETQ. V lost 0 bases and J lost 0, with 15 bases in between. CDR3 length: 17 amino acids. The chain's CDR3 is CASSLDPWQNMNTEAFF. DNA for the CDR3: TGCGCCAGCAGCTTGGACCCTTGGCAGAACATGAACACTGAAGCTTTCTTT.

This clonotype has a handful of counts. The chain uses TRBV20-1 and TRBJ2-1; TRBD2 matches 10 bases. Trimming at V came to 6 bases and at J to 4 bases, leaving 9 bases not matched to a gene. Per the germline V gene, CDR1 is DFQATT and CDR2 is SNEGSKA (reference sequence). This CDR3 is 15 amino acids long. This CDR3 is CSAKSGGASYNEQFF. As DNA, the CDR3 is TGCAGTGCAAAAAGCGGGGGGGCCAGTTACAATGAGCAGTTCTTC.

The CDR3 coding sequence is TGTGCCAGCAGCCCCCCCGCCGGACTAGCGGATACGCAGTATTTT. This gives the protein CASSPPAGLADTQYF. V and J are TRBV7-2 and TRBJ2-3, with 9 bases aligning to TRBD2. The CDR3 spans 15 residues. Per the germline V gene, CDR1 is SGHTA and CDR2 is FQGNSA. V dropped 5 bases and J dropped 6; count of bases not matched to a gene: 9. Full variable domain (remainder filled in from reference TRBV7-2 and TRBJ2-3): GAGVSQSPSNKVTEKGKDVELRCDPISGHTALYWYRQSLGQGLEFLIYFQGNSAPDKSGLPSDRFSAERTGGSVSTLTIQRTQQEDSAVYLCASSPPAGLADTQYFGPGTRLTVL.

V gene TRBV5-6 combines with J gene TRBJ2-5; 7 nucleotides align to TRBD1. V shed 7 bases and J 2 bases; nucleotides not matched to a gene: 14. This CDR3 has 16 residues. Germline-derived CDR1 and CDR2 are SGHDT and YYEEEE. The CDR3 sequence: CASRSRIDRAQETQYF. For the CDR3, the DNA is TGTGCCAGCCGAAGTAGAATAGACAGGGCGCAAGAGACCCAGTACTTC.

This chain joins TRBV27 and TRBJ2-3; D might be TRBD2 (7 bases). Germline CDR1 and CDR2: MNHEY and SMNVEV (reference sequence). There are 14 residues in the CDR3. Trimming took 10 bases from V and 3 from J, leaving 17 bases between them. CDR3 region: CATSWGGQTDTQYF. CDR3 nucleotides: TGTGCCACCTCGTGGGGGGGCCAGACAGATACGCAGTATTTT.

This clonotype has more than one count but fewer than ten. The J gene is TRBJ1-3, the V gene TRBV4-1, with D perhaps matching TRBD1 (5 bases). This CDR3 is built from 17 residues. V was clipped by 0 bases and J by 3 bases, with 15 bases between them. Germline V gives CDR1 MGHRA, CDR2 YSYEKL. The CDR3, as DNA: TGCGCCAGCAGCCAAGAAGGTAGAAGGGGCCTTGGAAACACCATATATTTT. Its protein product is CASSQEGRRGLGNTIYF.

This clonotype was found a few times. This chain joins TRBV2 and TRBJ1-2; perhaps TRBD1 as D (6 bases). The CDR3 consists of 13 residues. From germline, CDR1 is SNHLY and CDR2 FYNNEI. Deletions cut 7 bases from V and 6 bases from J, with 15 bases between. CDR3 residues: CASIDLDSHGYTF. CDR3 coding DNA: TGTGCCAGCATTGACCTGGACAGCCATGGCTACACCTTC. The variable domain in full, with the rest retrieved from reference TRBV2 and TRBJ1-2, is EPEVTQTPSHQVTQMGQEVILRCVPISNHLYFYWYRQILGQKVEFLVSFYNNEISEKSEIFDDQFSVERPDGSNFTLKIRSTKLEDSAMYFCASIDLDSHGYTFGSGTRLTVV.

The V gene is TRBV2, the J gene TRBJ1-2; D gene unclear. CDR3 length: 13 amino acids. CDR1 and CDR2 from the germline V gene are SNHLY and FYNNEI. The V gene lost 7 bases and the J gene lost 3 bases, with 12 bases spanning the gap. The CDR3 spells CASTGREDYGYTF. DNA of the CDR3: TGTGCCAGCACTGGACGCGAAGACTATGGCTACACCTTC.

This clonotype was recorded at least ten times. Germline and junction disagree at one end, which may indicate a read error. This CDR3 reads CASSSGGANTGELFF. CDR3 sequence (DNA): TGTGCCAGCAGTAGCGGGGGGGCGAACACCGGGGAGCTGTTTTTT. The chain is built from TRBV5-1 and TRBJ2-2, with 11 bases matching TRBD2. CDR1 and CDR2 (germline): SGHRS, YFSETQ. The CDR3 loop spans 15 amino acids.

This clonotype was observed a single time. The chain links TRBV30 to TRBJ1-1; TRBD1 is a possible D gene (6 bases). V was shortened by 8 bases and J by 4 bases, with 26 bases between the two germline ends. The CDR3 has 16 residues. CDR1 and CDR2 (germline): GTSNPN, SVGIG (reference sequence). The CDR3 here is CARISLRGNGGTEAFF. CDR3 nucleotides: TGTGCCCGGATATCCCTTAGGGGGAACGGGGGCACTGAAGCTTTCTTT.

The rearrangement uses TRBV10-3 and TRBJ2-1; TRBD2 aligns across 11 bases. This CDR3 spans 16 amino acids. With V trimmed by 6 bases and J by 3 bases, 7 bases remained unmatched. From germline, CDR1 is ENHRY and CDR2 SYGVKD. The CDR3 DNA is TGTGCCATCAGCAGCAAGGGACTAGCGGTCTACAATGAGCAGTTCTTC. It specifies CAISSKGLAVYNEQFF.

This clonotype was counted only a few times. The CDR3 nucleotides are TGTGCCATCAGTGAGAATCAGGGGACTATCTACGAGCAGTACTTC. Its translation: CAISENQGTIYEQYF. This chain connects TRBV10-3 to TRBJ2-7; D possibly corresponds to TRBD2 (7 bases). The length of the CDR3 is 15 residues. Trimming pared 2 bases from V and 3 bases from J, leaving 14 bases between. CDR1 and CDR2 (germline): ENHRY, SYGVKD.

V is TRBV9 and J is TRBJ2-1; 10 nucleotides agree with TRBD2. The V gene's germline CDR1 is SGDLS and CDR2 YYNGEE. Losses at the gene ends were 6 bases for V and 10 bases for J; bases not matched to a gene: 16. The CDR3 is 16 residues long. CDR3 sequence reads: CASTRSSLAGAIEQFF. The CDR3 DNA is TGTGCCAGCACCCGTAGTAGTCTAGCGGGGGCCATCGAGCAGTTCTTC.

This clonotype came up a few times. The chain links TRBV19 to TRBJ1-1; no firm D call. V dropped 3 bases and J dropped 1 base, with 12 bases sitting between them. Germline V CDR1 and CDR2: LNHDA, SQIVND (reference sequence). The CDR3 totals 15 residues. This CDR3 reads CASSIVWRENTEAFF. CDR3 in DNA: TGTGCCAGTAGTATCGTCTGGAGGGAGAACACTGAAGCTTTCTTT.